Sequencing of this T cell receptor beta chain was carried out in a study of CD8 T cells in ankylosing spondylitis. The study's findings and limits: Earlier reports found some motif variants in synovial fluid and blood in reactive arthritis. With a CD8+ phenotype, disease-linked clones were relatively rare in peripheral blood. Eight highly homologous variants formed a TCR beta motif that appeared characteristic of ankylosing spondylitis blood. Disease-linked clones reportedly concentrated significantly in matched ankylosing spondylitis synovial fluid.

V shed 5 bases, J shed 4 bases, and the junction held 7 bases outside the gene matches. The CDR3 sequence is 14 residues long. Germline values: CDR1 SGHTA, CDR2 FQGTGA. With regard to this clonotype: The antigen remains unidentified.

TCRdb ran MiXCR on the 5' RACE reads and lists one entry per CDR3 protein. The table has 250,000 to 350,000 distinct CDR3 sequences, under 25% seen once. The sequence came from a female donor with ankylosing spondylitis or in good health (not recorded which). The gene calls are TRBV7-3 and TRBJ1-1; 7 nucleotides align to TRBD1. Source material: blood, either unsorted or a sorted T cell fraction (not recorded which). DNA of the CDR3: TGTGCCAGCAGCGCAACAGGGGCGGCCACTGAAGCTTTCTTT. This gives the protein CASSATGAATEAFF.